This TCR beta chain came from a study of T cell responses to AZD1222 COVID-19 vaccine. Study-wide results and caveats: Two doses of AZD1222 preceded a rise in Spike-specific TCR breadth and depth. White British people made up most donors, females outnumbered males, and clonal diversity was possibly underestimated. Vaccine-associated CD4 TCRs ranged over spike, dominating at 160-218 and 743-854.

Produced via immunoSEQ multiplex PCR; TCRdb's table is partial and in-frame only. The sample carries about 81,000 clones, approximately 90% recorded once. The CDR3 consists of 14 residues. V was clipped by 5 bases and J by 0 bases, with 10 bases between them. Germline CDR1 is SEHNR and CDR2 is FQNEAQ (reference sequence). A word on this clone: Its antigen is as yet unknown.

The sequenced sample was peripheral blood, obtained 28 days after the second AZD1222 dose. The chain links TRBV7-9 to TRBJ1-1; no clear D gene. The TCR originated in an adult who received the AZD1222 COVID-19 vaccine. The CDR3 coding sequence is TGTGCCAGCAGCCTCGTGACCGTGAACACTGAAGCTTTCTTT. Translation gives CASSLVTVNTEAFF. Drawing the rest from reference TRBV7-9 and TRBJ1-1, the complete variable domain is DTGVSQNPRHKITKRGQNVTFRCDPISEHNRLYWYRQTLGQGPEFLTYFQNEAQLEKSRLLSDRFSAERPKGSFSTLEIQRTEQGDSAMYLCASSLVTVNTEAFFGQGTRLTVV.